This entry features one TCR beta chain sequence. The antigen is unknown. From germline, CDR1 is SQVTM and CDR2 ANQGSEA. CDR3 size: 14 residues. V lost 4 bases to trimming and J lost 5 bases; unmatched junction nucleotides: 10. This entry is derived from a study of vaccination effects on CD4 cells after COVID-19. The study, taken as a whole, reports: Late after vaccination, infection- and vaccine-induced clones showed marked clonal contraction.

Culturing for nine to ten days preceded CD4+ T cell isolation. Recipients of the vaccine had no prior SARS-CoV-2 infection and negative nucleocapsid antibodies. Half-medium replacement with IL-2 medium occurred on days 3 and 7. Libraries were prepared by immunoSEQ multiplex PCR; TCRdb keeps only in-frame clonotypes and omits some of them. Altogether 32,000 or so clones are present, 65% to 70% being singletons, with the ten largest covering around 4.4%. The receptor was derived from a human donor who received a COVID-19 vaccine. The gene calls are TRBV29-1 and TRBJ1-1, with 7 positions matching TRBD1. The sample here was CD4+ T cells from PBMCs cultured without peptide, taken before COVID-19 vaccination. The CDR3 DNA is TGCAGCGTTGTCACGAGGGGGCGCGGAACTGAAGCTTTCTTT. This translates into CSVVTRGRGTEAFF.